These T cell receptor beta chains were read from a single sample in a study of OX40 agonist ivuxolimab in advanced cancers. Profiled with immunoSEQ multiplex PCR; TCRdb holds only in-frame clones, not every one. The table has around 37,000 clones, 75% to 85% seen once. The sequencing here drew on CD4+ or CD8+ T cells sorted from blood, taken in a trial of the OX40 agonist ivuxolimab. These TCRs come from an adult with an advanced solid tumor such as melanoma, head and neck, liver or kidney cancer. CDR3s include the opening cysteine and the closing phenylalanine or tryptophan. The D gene is left open where the match is weak. Clone size is stated in some rows and not others, as once, few, many or a class when expanded.

d_call | j_call | v_call | clone_size | cdr3_nt | cdr3_aa
- | TRBJ1-5 | TRBV4-1 | - | TGCGCCAGCAGCTCCCCGGCTTCAAATCAGCCCCAGCATTTT | CASSSPASNQPQHF
TRBD1 | TRBJ2-7 | TRBV18 | - | TGTGCCAGCTCACCCGGGGACAGAGCCTACGAGCAGTACTTC | CASSPGDRAYEQYF
- | TRBJ2-3 | TRBV7-6 | - | TGTGCCAGCAGCCCCCCGGGGCAGACAGATACGCAGTATTTT | CASSPPGQTDTQYF
TRBD1 | TRBJ1-2 | TRBV19 | - | TGTGCCAGTAGTATCTCCGGGACAGGGGATGGCTACACCTTC | CASSISGTGDGYTF
TRBD2 | TRBJ2-7 | TRBV13 | - | TGTGCCAGCAGCTCCTATCTAGCGGGGGGGACCTACGAGCAGTACTTC | CASSSYLAGGTYEQYF
- | TRBJ1-1 | TRBV20-1 | - | TGCAGTGCTAGACCGAACACTGAAGCTTTCTTT | CSARPNTEAFF
TRBD1 | TRBJ2-2 | TRBV6-4 | many | TGTGCCAGCAGTCAGAACGACAGGGACACCGGGGAGCTGTTTTTT | CASSQNDRDTGELFF
TRBD2 | TRBJ2-1 | TRBV5-1 | few | TGCGCCAGCAGCTTACTCGCGGGGGGGTTTTCTAATGAGCAGTTCTTC | CASSLLAGGFSNEQFF
TRBD1 | TRBJ1-5 | TRBV28 | - | TGTGCCAGCAGTTTCTTCACCGGGACAGGATCTAACCAGGTCTCTAGCAATCAGCCCCAGCATTTT | CASSFFTGTGSNQVSSNQPQHF
TRBD1 | TRBJ2-1 | TRBV9 | few | TGTGCCAGCAGCGTAGGGACAGGGTCCTACAATGAGCAGTTCTTC | CASSVGTGSYNEQFF
TRBD2 | TRBJ2-7 | TRBV28 | - | TGTGCCAGCAGAGAACTAGCGGGACTATACGAGCAGTACTTC | CASRELAGLYEQYF
TRBD2 | TRBJ2-1 | TRBV6-4 | - | TGTGCCAGCAGTGAGCTCCCACTAGCGGGGGGTTTCAATGAGCAGTTCTTC | CASSELPLAGGFNEQFF
TRBD2 | TRBJ2-1 | TRBV4-1 | - | TGCGCCAGCAGCCTGAAAGCGGGAGTATCCTACAATGAGCAGTTCTTC | CASSLKAGVSYNEQFF
- | TRBJ1-5 | TRBV4-2 | once | TGTGCCAGCAGCCCATCTCTCGGGAATCAGCCCCAGCATTTT | CASSPSLGNQPQHF
- | TRBJ2-7 | TRBV5-1 | medium-sized | TGCGCCAGCAGCGACGCCTACGAGCAGTACTTC | CASSDAYEQYF
- | TRBJ2-3 | TRBV27 | - | TGTGCCAGCAGTTTATACGGGGGGCTTACAGATACGCAGTATTTT | CASSLYGGLTDTQYF
TRBD1 | TRBJ1-2 | TRBV27 | - | TGTGCCAGCAGTACCAACAGGGGTGAATATGGCTACACCTTC | CASSTNRGEYGYTF
TRBD1 | TRBJ2-7 | TRBV27 | - | TGTGCCAGCAGCCGGGACAGGGGGAACGAGCAGTACTTC | CASSRDRGNEQYF
TRBD2 | TRBJ2-3 | TRBV7-3 | - | TGTGCCAGCAGCTTAACGGCGGGAGGTTCAGATACGCAGTATTTT | CASSLTAGGSDTQYF
- | TRBJ2-5 | TRBV27 | - | TGTGCCAGCAGTTCCCTTCGACAGGTGGGAGAGACCCAGTACTTC | CASSSLRQVGETQYF
- | TRBJ2-1 | TRBV7-9 | - | TGTGCCAGCAGCTTAGGAGGGACGTCCAATGAGCAGTTCTTC | CASSLGGTSNEQFF
- | TRBJ1-4 | TRBV28 | few | TGTGCCAGCAGTCCCAGGGTCCAAACTAATGAAAAACTGTTTTTT | CASSPRVQTNEKLFF
TRBD2 | TRBJ2-7 | TRBV15 | - | TGTGCCACCAGTACCGGCGGGAGTTACGAGCAGTACTTC | CATSTGGSYEQYF
- | TRBJ1-2 | TRBV28 | - | TGTGCCAGCAGTCCGGGGACGGGCTATGGCTACACCTTC | CASSPGTGYGYTF
TRBD2 | TRBJ2-3 | TRBV7-3 | few | TGTGCCAGCAGCTTAACTAGCGGGGAGGTAGATACGCAGTATTTT | CASSLTSGEVDTQYF
TRBD2 | TRBJ2-3 | TRBV9 | - | TGTGCCAGCAGCCAGCAAGGAGCGGGGACTAGCACAGATACGCAGTATTTT | CASSQQGAGTSTDTQYF
TRBD1 | TRBJ2-7 | TRBV6-5 | - | TGTGCCACCCTTGGGACAGTAACCTACGAGCAGTACTTC | CATLGTVTYEQYF
- | TRBJ2-2 | TRBV28 | many | TGTGCCAGCAGCTACCCACGGGCCATCACCGGGGAGCTGTTTTTT | CASSYPRAITGELFF
- | TRBJ2-1 | TRBV19 | - | TGTGCCAGTGGGAGCTCCTACAATGAGCAGTTCTTC | CASGSSYNEQFF
- | TRBJ2-7 | TRBV5-4 | - | TGTGCCAGCAGCGGGGGGACAGCTAATTCTTACGAGCAGTACTTC | CASSGGTANSYEQYF
- | TRBJ2-5 | TRBV27 | - | TGTGCCAGCAGTTTATACGGGGGGCCCTCCCAAGAGACCCAGTACTTC | CASSLYGGPSQETQYF
- | TRBJ1-6 | TRBV11-2 | - | TGTGCCAGCAGCCTAGGGGACACTAGTGGTAATTCACCCCTCCACTTT | CASSLGDTSGNSPLHF
TRBD1 | TRBJ2-5 | TRBV30 | once | TGTGCCTGGAGTACCGGGACAGGGATTCAAGAGACCCAGTACTTC | CAWSTGTGIQETQYF
- | TRBJ1-2 | TRBV19 | - | TGTGCCAGTCGGGCTCTCGGGGAGGATGGCTACACCTTC | CASRALGEDGYTF
TRBD1 | TRBJ1-5 | TRBV19 | - | TGTGCCAGTAGAGACAGGGGGGAGCCCCAGCATTTT | CASRDRGEPQHF
- | TRBJ1-2 | TRBV7-9 | - | TGTGCCAGCAGCTCGAGTGGGGCAGCCTATGGCTACACCTTC | CASSSSGAAYGYTF
TRBD1 | TRBJ2-3 | TRBV9 | - | TGTGCCAGCAGCGCCTGGGACAGTGGGGGTGATACGCAGTATTTT | CASSAWDSGGDTQYF
- | TRBJ1-6 | TRBV11-2 | - | TGTGCCAGCAGCTTGAGTAGACGGGACCTCTATAATTCACCCCTCCACTTT | CASSLSRRDLYNSPLHF
TRBD1 | TRBJ2-7 | TRBV30 | - | TGTGCCTGGAGTCGACAGGGGTACGAGCAGTACTTC | CAWSRQGYEQYF